This T cell receptor (beta chain) was recorded in a study of graft-versus-host responses after intestinal transplantation. At the level of the study: Grafts that recipients had were multivisceral, liver-intestinal, or isolated intestinal transplants.

The table came from immunoSEQ multiplex PCR; TCRdb's copy has only in-frame clones and leaves some out. The sample carries some 100,000 clones, around 90% recorded once. A word on this clone: Its antigen remains unidentified.

The CDR3 totals 15 residues. V gave up 5 bases and J gave up 4 bases; unmatched junction bases: 3. CDR1 is SGHTA, CDR2 FQGTGA, per germline. This material consisted of unstimulated CD8+ T cells sorted from spleen or lymph node cells, taken before intestinal transplant. The TCR originated in a human donor who received an intestinal transplant. The V gene is TRBV7-3, the J gene TRBJ2-1; the match to TRBD2 covers 12 bases. CDR3 bases: TGTGCCAGCAGCCCCCTAGCGGGGGGGTACAATGAGCAGTTCTTC. Protein product: CASSPLAGGYNEQFF.